This TCR beta chain was obtained from a study of CD8+ T cells in alopecia areata. Treatment of the sample: oral pan-JAK inhibitor, 5-10 mg twice daily. The CDR3 length is 14 residues. Trimming removed 4 bases from V and 2 bases from J; junction bases left unmatched: 3. Germline lookup yields CDR1 SGHTA and CDR2 FQGNSA. RNA was isolated and reverse transcribed to cDNA, the sequencing template. Sequencing was performed with immunoSEQ multiplex PCR; in TCRdb, only in-frame clones are kept and a portion is missing. The sample records about 200,000 clones, 30% to 40% being singletons. This clone was seen a few times.

The receptor's source is a human donor with alopecia areata. This rearrangement joins TRBV7-2 to TRBJ2-3, with 7 bases identical to TRBD2. This sample comprised CD4+ T cells sorted from blood, obtained around week 30, from a patient treated with tofacitinib. CDR3 region: CASSSSGFTDTQYF. In DNA, the CDR3 is TGTGCCAGCAGCTCTAGCGGCTTCACAGATACGCAGTATTTT.